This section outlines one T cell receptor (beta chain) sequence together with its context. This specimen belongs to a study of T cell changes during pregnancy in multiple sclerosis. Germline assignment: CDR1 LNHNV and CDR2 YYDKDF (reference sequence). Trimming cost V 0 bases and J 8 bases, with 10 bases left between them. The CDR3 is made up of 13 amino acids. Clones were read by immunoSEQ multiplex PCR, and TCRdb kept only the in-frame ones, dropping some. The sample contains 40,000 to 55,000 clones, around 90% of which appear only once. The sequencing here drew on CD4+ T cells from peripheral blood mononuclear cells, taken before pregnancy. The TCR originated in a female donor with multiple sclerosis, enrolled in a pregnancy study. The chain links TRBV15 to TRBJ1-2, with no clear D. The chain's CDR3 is CATSRDILEGYTF. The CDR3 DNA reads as TGTGCCACCAGCAGAGATATACTAGAGGGCTACACCTTC.